One and the same sample provided the 11 T cell receptor beta chains below, sequenced in a study of cytomegalovirus exposure and HLA in healthy donors. The PCR used 60 Vbeta and 13 Jbeta primers. Repertoires were generated with immunoSEQ multiplex PCR, while TCRdb's copy carries only in-frame clones and drops some. The sample records just over 150,000 clones, 70% to 90% being singletons. Sequenced: PBMCs. The source is a young woman in good health and CMV-seronegative.

The chain has TRBV6-6 and TRBJ1-4; D not resolved. Germline CDR1 reads MNHNY; CDR2 reads SVGAGI (reference sequence). The CDR3 is 12 amino acids. V gave up 5 bases and J gave up 8 bases, with 9 bases separating them. In nucleotides, the CDR3 is TGTGCCAGCAGTCTGCTAAACGAAAAACTGTTTTTT. Translating it yields CASSLLNEKLFF.

The J gene is TRBJ2-3, the V gene TRBV10-2; 10 bases are shared with TRBD2. J gave up 3 bases and V 8 bases, and 5 bases lay outside the gene matches. The germline CDR1 and CDR2 sequences are WSHSY and SAAADI. The CDR3 spans 14 residues. CDR3 protein: CASRSGGLTDTQYF. The CDR3 DNA sequence: TGCGCCAGCCGTAGCGGGGGGCTTACAGATACGCAGTATTTT.

Details on this clone: Other DNA sequences of this sample code for an identical CDR3. The chain recombines TRBV6-5 with TRBJ2-5; no clear D. CDR1 and CDR2 (germline): MNHEY, SVGAGI. The germline V and J ends were trimmed by 0 bases and 4 bases, with 3 bases remaining between them. The CDR3 contains 12 residues. CDR3 amino acids: CASSYSRETQYF. CDR3 DNA sequence: TGTGCCAGCAGTTACTCGCGAGAGACCCAGTACTTC.

V gene TRBV11-2 combines with J gene TRBJ2-2, with 7 bases fitting TRBD2. CDR1 and CDR2 (germline): SGHAT, FQNNGV. With 3 bases clipped from V and 1 base from J, the junction kept 5 bases outside the gene matches. This CDR3 contains 16 residues. Here the CDR3 reads CASSLTGGKNTGELFF. The CDR3, as DNA: TGTGCCAGCAGCTTGACGGGGGGTAAGAACACCGGGGAGCTGTTTTTT. The entire variable domain, with the rest obtained from reference TRBV11-2 and TRBJ2-2, is as follows: EAGVAQSPRYKIIEKRQSVAFWCNPISGHATLYWYQQILGQGPKLLIQFQNNGVVDDSQLPKDRFSAERLKGVDSTLKIQPAKLEDSAVYLCASSLTGGKNTGELFFGEGSRLTVL.

The chain carries TRBV13 and TRBJ2-1, with 8 positions matching TRBD2. Germline V CDR1 and CDR2: PRHDT, FYEKMQ (reference sequence). This CDR3 contains 15 residues. Trimming took 4 bases from V and 9 from J; bases not matched to a gene: 11. The CDR3 bases are TGTGCCAGCAGCTCGCGGGGCGGGGGGCTAGCTGAGCAGTTCTTC. Translating it yields CASSSRGGGLAEQFF.

The chain links TRBV4-2 to TRBJ2-5, with TRBD1 identical over 9 bases. Trimming took 7 bases from V and 1 from J; bases not matched to a gene: 7. The CDR3 has 15 amino acids. CDR1 and CDR2 from the germline V gene are LGHNA and YNFKEQ. Here the CDR3 reads CASTMDRGPQETQYF. Written as DNA, the CDR3 is TGTGCCAGCACGATGGACAGGGGACCCCAAGAGACCCAGTACTTC.

By its share, this clone is medium-sized (0.01 to 0.1%). The CDR3 here is CASSQDRGGAYEQYF. The CDR3 DNA reads TGTGCCAGCAGCCAAGATCGGGGGGGCGCCTACGAGCAGTACTTC. The rearrangement uses TRBV4-2 and TRBJ2-7, with 8 bases matching TRBD2. This CDR3 region has 15 residues. Germline CDR1 is LGHNA and CDR2 is YNFKEQ. Unmatched junction bases numbered 3, after V lost 0 bases and J lost 2 bases.

This clone was counted a single time. This chain joins TRBV18 and TRBJ1-2, with D maybe TRBD1 (6 bases). Germline values: CDR1 KGHSH, CDR2 LQKENI. V was clipped by 3 bases and J by 4 bases, with 12 bases between them. CDR3 length equals 14 residues. The CDR3 DNA reads TGTGCCAGCTCACCTCAGGACAGCCCCTATGGCTACACCTTC. It codes for CASSPQDSPYGYTF.

This chain uses TRBV5-5 with TRBJ2-2; TRBD1 aligns across 7 bases. V was pared by 4 bases and J by 4 bases, with 7 bases of the junction left unmatched. CDR3 length: 15 amino acids. Germline values: CDR1 SGHKS, CDR2 YYEKEE (reference sequence). The DNA for the CDR3 is TGTGCCAGCAGCCGACAGGGAATCAGCACCGGGGAGCTGTTTTTT. It is translated as CASSRQGISTGELFF. The full variable domain, its missing parts supplied by reference TRBV5-5 and TRBJ2-2, is DAGVTQSPTHLIKTRGQQVTLRCSPISGHKSVSWYQQVLGQGPQFIFQYYEKEERGRGNFPDRFSARQFPNYSSELNVNALLLGDSALYLCASSRQGISTGELFFGEGSRLTVL.

The V and J genes are TRBV29-1 and TRBJ1-1; possibly TRBD1 for D (6 bases). CDR3 length: 12 amino acids. Looked up from germline, CDR1 is SQVTM and CDR2 is ANQGSEA. Trimming pared 4 bases from V and 6 bases from J, leaving 12 bases between. CDR3 loop: CSVGLGAAEAFF. DNA of the CDR3: TGCAGCGTTGGTTTGGGGGCAGCTGAAGCTTTCTTT. The whole variable domain, filled in from reference TRBV29-1 and TRBJ1-1, reads SAVISQKPSRDICQRGTSLTIQCQVDSQVTMMFWYRQQPGQSLTLIATANQGSEATYESGFVIDKFPISRPNLTFSTLTVSNMSPEDSSIYLCSVGLGAAEAFFGQGTRLTVV.

The rearrangement uses TRBV19 and TRBJ2-1; tentative D call: TRBD2 (5 bases). CDR3 size: 12 residues. The germline CDR1 and CDR2 sequences are LNHDA and SQIVND (reference sequence). V was shortened by 9 bases and J by 4 bases, with 10 bases between the two germline ends. The CDR3 nucleotides are TGTGCCAGCCAGACGGGATACAATGAGCAGTTCTTC. Amino acids: CASQTGYNEQFF.